The 17 T cell receptor beta chains listed next were all sequenced from one sample in a study of cytomegalovirus exposure and HLA in healthy donors. PCR employed 60 Vbeta and 13 Jbeta primers. Libraries were prepared by immunoSEQ multiplex PCR; TCRdb keeps only in-frame clonotypes and omits some of them. The sample lists about 140,000 clones; 79% were seen once. Sample: PBMCs. These receptors were obtained from a young man in good health and CMV-seronegative.

The gene calls are TRBV2 and TRBJ1-5; D gene unclear. V was cut by 1 base and J by 6 bases, with 13 bases left in between. The germline V gene encodes CDR1 SNHLY and CDR2 FYNNEI. The CDR3 is made up of 15 amino acids. The CDR3: CASSEGSPVGQPQHF. The DNA of the CDR3 is TGTGCCAGCAGTGAAGGGAGTCCGGTAGGTCAGCCCCAGCATTTT.

This chain links TRBV28 with TRBJ1-6; perhaps TRBD1 as D (5 bases). Looked up from germline, CDR1 is MDHEN and CDR2 is SYDVKM. The CDR3 runs 17 residues. Trimming removed 4 bases at V and 1 base at J, with 14 bases between. CDR3 protein: CASSSPGRGSYNSPLHF. As DNA, the CDR3 is TGTGCCAGCAGTTCCCCGGGGCGGGGGTCCTATAATTCACCCCTCCACTTT.

This sequence joins TRBV6-5 and TRBJ1-4; maybe TRBD1 (6 bases). Trimming shortened V by 8 bases and J by 0 bases, and 10 bases separated the two germline ends. Per the germline V gene, CDR1 is MNHEY and CDR2 is SVGAGI. The CDR3 covers 14 residues. The CDR3, as DNA: TGTGCCAGCGGACGGACAGCAACTAATGAAAAACTGTTTTTT. Protein product: CASGRTATNEKLFF.

The chain has TRBV29-1 and TRBJ2-7, with 11 bases fitting TRBD1. V shed 6 bases and J 5 bases; nucleotides not matched to a gene: 9. Looked up from germline, CDR1 is SQVTM and CDR2 is ANQGSEA. This CDR3 is built from 14 residues. As DNA, the CDR3 is TGCAGCGTAGGGGGACAGGGGGGCCAAAACGAGCAGTACTTC. It codes for CSVGGQGGQNEQYF.

This clone was counted between two and nine times. The rearrangement uses TRBV4-2 and TRBJ2-3; 15 nucleotides match TRBD2. The CDR3 is 22 amino acids. CDR1 is LGHNA and CDR2 is YNFKEQ in the germline V gene. The ends lost 0 bases at V and 3 bases at J; junction bases unmatched: 16. CDR3 protein: CASSQDLEGLAGGQSVTDTQYF. CDR3 nucleotides: TGTGCCAGCAGCCAAGATTTAGAAGGACTAGCGGGGGGGCAGAGTGTAACAGATACGCAGTATTTT.

With regard to this clone: One end of the junction fails to match germline, which may point to a read error. The CDR3 nucleotides read TGTTCCAGCAGCGTACGTGAAAGGGGGGGGTCCCTCACTGAAGCTTTCTTT. As protein: CSSSVRERGGSLTEAFF. This sequence joins TRBV7-9 and TRBJ1-1, with D maybe TRBD1 (6 bases). The germline CDR1 and CDR2 sequences are SEHNR and FQNEAQ (reference sequence). This CDR3 is built from 17 residues.

This sequence joins TRBV7-6 and TRBJ2-7, with 11 bases that match TRBD1. The CDR3 has 15 residues. The V gene end was trimmed by 5 bases and the J gene end by 2 bases; junction bases not matched to a gene: 5. CDR1 is SGHVS, CDR2 FNYEAQ, per germline. The CDR3 protein is CASSAGQGVPYEQYF. The CDR3 nucleotides read TGTGCCAGCAGCGCGGGACAGGGGGTCCCCTACGAGCAGTACTTC.

The rearrangement joins TRBV29-1 to TRBJ2-3; D possibly corresponds to TRBD2 (5 bases). Germline V gene sequence: CDR1 SQVTM, CDR2 ANQGSEA. The CDR3 has 11 residues. V was trimmed by 5 bases and J by 7 bases, leaving 10 bases between them. CDR3 sequence: CSVWRIHTQYF. Written as DNA, the CDR3 is TGCAGCGTTTGGAGGATACATACGCAGTATTTT.

The sample holds a few counts of this clone. The gene calls are TRBV27 and TRBJ1-1; D might be TRBD1 (6 bases). In germline, CDR1 is MNHEY, CDR2 SMNVEV (reference sequence). The CDR3 contains 14 residues. Trimming shortened V by 5 bases and J by 2 bases, and 12 bases separated the two germline ends. This CDR3 is CASSPGQRNTEAFF. In DNA, the CDR3 is TGTGCCAGCAGTCCCGGACAGCGAAACACTGAAGCTTTCTTT.

The chain carries TRBV30 and TRBJ2-7; D unresolved. The V end was cut by 3 bases, the J end by 2 bases, with 8 bases between. The germline V gene encodes CDR1 GTSNPN and CDR2 SVGIG (reference sequence). The CDR3 totals 12 residues. In nucleotides, the CDR3 is TGTGCCTGGAGCGAGGTGCCCTACGAGCAGTACTTC. Translation: CAWSEVPYEQYF. Together with reference TRBV30 and TRBJ2-7, the CDR3 gives the full variable domain: SQTIHQWPATLVQPVGSPLSLECTVEGTSNPNLYWYRQAAGRGLQLLFYSVGIGQISSEVPQNLSASRPQDRQFILSSKKLLLSDSGFYLCAWSEVPYEQYFGPGTRLTVT.

This chain joins TRBV7-9 and TRBJ1-4; maybe TRBD1 (5 bases). Germline V gene lookup returns CDR1 SEHNR and CDR2 FQNEAQ (reference sequence). The CDR3 is 15 residues long. V shed 4 bases and J shed 8 bases, with 17 bases lying between them. The CDR3 DNA follows: TGTGCCAGCAGCTCATCAGGGCAAGGCCCGGAAAAACTGTTTTTT. It yields the protein CASSSSGQGPEKLFF.

The chain carries TRBV6-6 and TRBJ1-5, with D maybe TRBD1 (5 bases). Between the trimmed V and J ends, which lost 5 bases and 4 bases, there was a span of 12 bases. Germline CDR1 reads MNHNY; CDR2 reads SVGAGI (reference sequence). This CDR3 has 14 amino acids. The chain's CDR3 is CASSTQGRNQPQHF. The CDR3 DNA is TGTGCCAGCAGTACTCAGGGAAGAAATCAGCCCCAGCATTTT.

CDR3 sequence: CASMEARYEQYF. In nucleotides, the CDR3 is TGTGCCAGCATGGAGGCACGATACGAGCAGTACTTC. The chain employs TRBV2 and TRBJ2-7; TRBD2 is a possible D gene (5 bases). This CDR3 is built from 12 residues. V was shortened by 7 bases and J by 4 bases, with 11 bases between the two germline ends. CDR1 and CDR2 (germline): SNHLY, FYNNEI.

The chain has TRBV9 and TRBJ1-2; possible D gene TRBD1, 6 bases. From germline, CDR1 is SGDLS and CDR2 YYNGEE. The CDR3 covers 19 residues. Trimming pared 0 bases from V and 4 bases from J, leaving 25 bases between. CDR3 in amino acids: CASSVAQTSGTREFYGYTF. CDR3 coding DNA: TGTGCCAGCAGCGTAGCTCAGACCTCCGGGACAAGAGAGTTCTATGGCTACACCTTC.

The chain is built from TRBV7-2 and TRBJ2-1; D might be TRBD1 (6 bases). The CDR3 consists of 14 residues. V was pared by 5 bases and J by 9 bases, with 17 bases between. The germline V gene encodes CDR1 SGHTA and CDR2 FQGNSA. In DNA, the CDR3 is TGTGCCAGCAGCCTCTGGGCAGGGGTCGGTGAGCAGTTCTTC. This encodes CASSLWAGVGEQFF.

This clone came up a few times. The chain carries TRBV6-1 and TRBJ1-6, with D perhaps TRBD1 (5 bases). The CDR3 length is 19 residues. With 0 bases removed from V and 0 bases from J, the gap between germline ends came to 15 bases. CDR1 is MNHNS, CDR2 SASEGT, per germline. DNA of the CDR3: TGTGCCAGCAGTGAAGCAGGGGCAGGCCTTAGCTCCTATAATTCACCCCTCCACTTT. Translation gives CASSEAGAGLSSYNSPLHF.

V and J are TRBV30 and TRBJ1-3, with D possibly matching TRBD1 (5 bases). CDR3 length: 17 residues. Trimming took off 0 bases at V and 2 bases at J, with 17 bases between the two ends. Germline CDR1 is GTSNPN and CDR2 is SVGIG (reference sequence). The CDR3 spells CAWSVLGVGGAGNTIYF. The CDR3 nucleotides are TGTGCCTGGAGTGTGCTGGGGGTGGGGGGAGCTGGAAACACCATATATTTT.